This T cell receptor beta chain was captured in a study of blood T cell repertoires in COVID-19. At the level of the study: Donors in the United States, Italy and Spain gave samples during acute or convalescent COVID-19. T cells, B-cell-depleted T cells, or PBMCs supplied cDNA or gDNA.

Original processing methods: It was from reference gene primer amplification that nucleated cell counts were estimated. The data were produced by immunoSEQ multiplex PCR, yet TCRdb's version contains in-frame clones alone and is incomplete. V, J and clone size are those of that table, while D and trimming were read from the DNA. This sample has approximately 63,000 clones; 80% to 90% occur once, and the top ten carry 1% to 1.5%. Looked up from germline, CDR1 is KGHSH and CDR2 is LQKENI. This CDR3 has 17 amino acids. Germline trimming cut 6 bases from V and 0 bases from J; bases unmatched to any gene: 10.

The specimen sequenced was peripheral blood. This TCR was recovered from an elderly woman with acute or convalescent COVID-19. The V call is TRBV18, the J call TRBJ1-3, with 8 bases that match TRBD1. The CDR3 is CASSLGQGATSGNTIYF. CDR3 DNA sequence: TGTGCCAGCTCTCTAGGGCAGGGGGCCACCTCTGGAAACACCATATATTTT.